The present T cell receptor beta chain was sequenced within a study of T cells in Graves' hyperthyroidism and ophthalmopathy (dated by TCRdb to about 2019). Study-wide context: Peripheral blood samples were taken at the time of initial diagnosis, prior to any treatment. To identify distinguishing TCR V-J signatures, a discovery cohort of roughly 100 patients was used, comprising 40 to 45 with Graves' ophthalmopathy and some 57 with stable Graves' hyperthyroidism. An independent validation cohort of around 19 hyperthyroidism patients and 17 patients who later progressed to ophthalmopathy tested prospective prediction of ophthalmopathy. The 85 to 100 discovery patients were randomly split 7:3 into training and test sets. The study also compared thyroid tissue and blood T-cell repertoires from about six Graves' hyperthyroidism patients. After sampling, hyperthyroidism patients received methimazole starting at 30 mg daily, and ophthalmopathy patients received high-dose intravenous methylprednisolone. The paper reports TCR Vbeta CDR3 sequencing of over 130 peripheral blood samples: around 45 ophthalmopathy, 70 to 85 hyperthyroidism and 17 progressor patients.

What the study reported, not specific to this receptor: In validation, the model predicted progression to ophthalmopathy with just under 71% sensitivity and 72% to 75% specificity, a median of around six months before onset. Sample size was not statistically predetermined, and investigators were not blinded to group allocation. Most expanded thyroid clonotypes (frequency above 0.001) were also detected in blood, suggesting blood repertoires may reflect thyroid immune responses. Ophthalmopathy was separated from stable hyperthyroidism by a 13 V-J signature model, with roughly 88% sensitivity and roughly 81% specificity obtained in cross-validation and 80%/75% obtained in testing.

Hyperthyroidism patients were aged 18 to 65 years and newly diagnosed, with disease duration of less than 2 months. Exclusion was applied to patients with uncontrolled infections, other autoimmune diseases, pregnancy or lactation. Diagnoses were established on the basis of clinical symptoms, serum thyroxine and TRAb, thyroid ultrasound, and orbital computed tomography. For progressor patients, blood was drawn at the first diagnosis of hyperthyroidism, before any ophthalmopathy symptoms had appeared. Ficoll-Paque density gradient centrifugation was used to isolate PBMCs from around 10 ml of fresh peripheral blood. Progressor patients were first diagnosed with Graves' hyperthyroidism and then developed ophthalmopathy during follow-up. Trizol reagent was used to extract total RNA, and RNA quality was then checked on an Agilent 2100 Bioanalyzer. Amplification of TCR beta CDR3 regions was carried out from RNA transcripts. A first-round RT-PCR of the TCR CDR3 used the HTBI primer set with the Qiagen OneStep RT-PCR kit. Libraries were constructed in a second round of multiplex PCR, after which size selection and purification were performed. Sequencing of the libraries was done on an Illumina HiSeq2000 using paired-end 100 bp reads. Concerning the study's data processing: SOAPnuke was used to process the raw data, throwing out any read that contained adapters or uncalled bases, had a mean Phred below 15, or lacked an exact constant-primer or identifier match. COPE v1.2.5 was used to merge high-quality paired reads, and clonotypes were defined as unique nucleotide sequences. MiTCR v1.1 was used to align the clonotypes against IMGT TRBV, TRBD and TRBJ reference segments. The analysis included only V-J combinations with a frequency above 0.0001, which together covered roughly 99% of the repertoires. A TCS score was defined as the ratio of F50 (clonal expansion) to E x V (chaos), with BLOSUM62-based TCRdist applied between CDR3 peptides within each V-J. Welch's t-statistics and random forest reduced approximately 520 V-J features to 13, which were used in a naive Bayes classifier (R e1071). The public reads were reanalyzed by TCRdb: fastp trimming at Q25, MiXCR alignment, in-frame beta chains only. Each entry is one CDR3 protein sequence, shown with its most common DNA and genes. TCRdb assigned the V and J calls; the authors' analysis was not used. Within this sample are hundreds of thousands of distinct CDR3 sequences, with around 20% of them counted one time only. Of the sample, over 15% falls within the top ten clones.

V sheds 3 bases and J sheds 7 bases, leaving 12 bases between their ends. There are 14 amino acids in the CDR3, from cysteine to phenylalanine inclusive. Only the CDR3 DNA is retained, 42 bases long and in frame from the first base. This clonotype was found many times. Its specific antigen is unknown. The sample holds no much larger clone one base away, and base qualities are not on file. The sequence was collected from a woman aged 45-59 years with Graves' hyperthyroidism that later progressed to Graves' ophthalmopathy. The sample was blood. The chain couples TRBV12-3 or TRBV12-4 to TRBJ1-4, with the D segment identity uncertain. The CDR3 corresponds to CASSFTEAGEKLFF. The sequenced DNA is TGTGCCAGCAGTTTTACCGAGGCGGGTGAAAAACTGTTTTTT.